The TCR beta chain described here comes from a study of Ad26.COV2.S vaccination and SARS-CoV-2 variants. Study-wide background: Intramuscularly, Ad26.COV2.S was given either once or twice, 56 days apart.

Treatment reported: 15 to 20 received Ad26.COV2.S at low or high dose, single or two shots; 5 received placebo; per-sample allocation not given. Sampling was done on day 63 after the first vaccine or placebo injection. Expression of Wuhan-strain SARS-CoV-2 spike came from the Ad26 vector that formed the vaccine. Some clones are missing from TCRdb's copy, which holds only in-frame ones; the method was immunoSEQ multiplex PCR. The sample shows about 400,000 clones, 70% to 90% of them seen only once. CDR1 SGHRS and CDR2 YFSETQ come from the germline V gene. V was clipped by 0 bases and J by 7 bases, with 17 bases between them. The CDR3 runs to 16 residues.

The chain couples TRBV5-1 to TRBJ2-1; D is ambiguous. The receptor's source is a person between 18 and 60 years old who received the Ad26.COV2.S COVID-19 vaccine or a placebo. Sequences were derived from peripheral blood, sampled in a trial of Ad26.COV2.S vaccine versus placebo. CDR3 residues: CASSLVAGSFWNEQFF. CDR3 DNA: TGCGCCAGCAGCTTGGTGGCCGGGTCTTTCTGGAATGAGCAGTTCTTC.